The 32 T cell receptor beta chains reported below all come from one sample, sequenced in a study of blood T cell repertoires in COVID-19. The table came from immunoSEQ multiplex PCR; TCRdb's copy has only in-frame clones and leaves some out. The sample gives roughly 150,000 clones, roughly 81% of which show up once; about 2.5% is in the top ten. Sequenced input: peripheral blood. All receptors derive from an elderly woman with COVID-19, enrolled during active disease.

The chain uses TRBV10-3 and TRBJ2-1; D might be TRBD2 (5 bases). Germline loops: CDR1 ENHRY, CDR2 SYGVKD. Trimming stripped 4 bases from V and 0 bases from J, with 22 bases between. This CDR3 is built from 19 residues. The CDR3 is CAISVLGLAEISSYNEQFF. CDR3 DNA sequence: TGTGCCATCAGTGTTTTAGGGCTAGCAGAGATCAGCTCCTACAATGAGCAGTTCTTC.

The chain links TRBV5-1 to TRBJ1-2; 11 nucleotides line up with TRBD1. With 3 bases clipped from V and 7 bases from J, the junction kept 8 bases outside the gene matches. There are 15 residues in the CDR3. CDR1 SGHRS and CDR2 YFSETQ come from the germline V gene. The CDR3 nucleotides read TGCGCCAGCAGCTCAGGGACAGGGGGGTCGCCTGGCTACACCTTC. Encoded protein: CASSSGTGGSPGYTF.

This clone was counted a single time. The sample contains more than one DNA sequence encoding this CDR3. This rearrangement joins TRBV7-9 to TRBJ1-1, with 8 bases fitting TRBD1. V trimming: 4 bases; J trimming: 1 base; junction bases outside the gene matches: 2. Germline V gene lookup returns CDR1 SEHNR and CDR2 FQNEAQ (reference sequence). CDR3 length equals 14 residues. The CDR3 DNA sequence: TGTGCCAGCAGCTCCGGACAGGGGAACACTGAAGCTTTCTTT. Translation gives CASSSGQGNTEAFF. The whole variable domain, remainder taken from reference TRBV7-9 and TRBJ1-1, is DTGVSQNPRHKITKRGQNVTFRCDPISEHNRLYWYRQTLGQGPEFLTYFQNEAQLEKSRLLSDRFSAERPKGSFSTLEIQRTEQGDSAMYLCASSSGQGNTEAFFGQGTRLTVV.

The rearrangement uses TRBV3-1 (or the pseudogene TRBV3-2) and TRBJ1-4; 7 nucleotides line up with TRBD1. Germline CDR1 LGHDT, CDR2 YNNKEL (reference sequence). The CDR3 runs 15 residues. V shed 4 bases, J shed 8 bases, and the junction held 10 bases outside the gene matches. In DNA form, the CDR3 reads TGTGCCAGCAGCCCCTGGAGACAGGGAGGCGAAAAACTGTTTTTT. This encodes CASSPWRQGGEKLFF.

The CDR3 region is CASSFPRVGEQFF. CDR3 bases: TGTGCCAGCAGTTTCCCACGAGTCGGGGAGCAGTTCTTC. The V call is TRBV12-3 or TRBV12-4, the J call TRBJ2-1; no reliable D call. Trimming pared 3 bases from V and 10 bases from J, leaving 13 bases between. The length of the CDR3 is 13 residues.

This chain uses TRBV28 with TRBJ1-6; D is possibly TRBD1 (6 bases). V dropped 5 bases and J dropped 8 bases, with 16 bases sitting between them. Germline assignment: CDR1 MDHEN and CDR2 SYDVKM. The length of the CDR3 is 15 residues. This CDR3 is CASSPTWDTYSPLHF. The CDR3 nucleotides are TGTGCCAGCAGTCCCACTTGGGACACTTATTCACCCCTCCACTTT.

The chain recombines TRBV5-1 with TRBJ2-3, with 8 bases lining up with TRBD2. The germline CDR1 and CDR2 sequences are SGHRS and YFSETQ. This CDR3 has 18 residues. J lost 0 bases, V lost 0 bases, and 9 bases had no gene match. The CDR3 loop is CASSLAGEASGSTDTQYF. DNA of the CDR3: TGCGCCAGCAGCTTGGCCGGAGAGGCTAGCGGGAGCACAGATACGCAGTATTTT. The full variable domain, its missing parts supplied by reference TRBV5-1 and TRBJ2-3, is KAGVTQTPRYLIKTRGQQVTLSCSPISGHRSVSWYQQTPGQGLQFLFEYFSETQRNKGNFPGRFSGRQFSNSRSEMNVSTLELGDSALYLCASSLAGEASGSTDTQYFGPGTRLTVL.

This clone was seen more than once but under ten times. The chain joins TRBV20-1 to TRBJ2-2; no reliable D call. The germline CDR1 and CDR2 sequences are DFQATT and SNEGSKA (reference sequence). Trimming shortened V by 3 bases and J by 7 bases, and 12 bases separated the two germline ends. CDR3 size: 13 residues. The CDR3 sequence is CSASASSYGELFF. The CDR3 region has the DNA TGCAGTGCTAGTGCAAGCTCGTACGGGGAGCTGTTTTTT.

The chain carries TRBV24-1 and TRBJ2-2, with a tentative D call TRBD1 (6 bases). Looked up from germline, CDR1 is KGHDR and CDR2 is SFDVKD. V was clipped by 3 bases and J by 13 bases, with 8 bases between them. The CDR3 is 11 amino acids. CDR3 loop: CATSDPQGLFF. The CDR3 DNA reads TGTGCCACCAGTGATCCACAGGGGCTGTTTTTT.

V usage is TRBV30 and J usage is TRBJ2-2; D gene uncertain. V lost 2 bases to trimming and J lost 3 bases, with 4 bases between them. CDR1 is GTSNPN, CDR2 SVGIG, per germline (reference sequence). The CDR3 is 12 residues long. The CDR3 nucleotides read TGTGCCTGGAGTTTCTACACCGGGGAGCTGTTTTTT. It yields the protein CAWSFYTGELFF.

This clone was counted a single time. The DNA of the CDR3 is TGTGCCAGCAGCCTCCTCCCGGACGGGGACTATGGCTACACCTTC. Translated, it gives CASSLLPDGDYGYTF. The chain joins TRBV4-2 to TRBJ1-2, with D uncertain. Germline-derived CDR1 and CDR2 are LGHNA and YNFKEQ. The CDR3 runs to 15 residues. V was clipped by 4 bases and J by 3 bases, with 15 bases between them.

CDR3 amino acids: CASSPLTSGGLQETQYF. Here the CDR3 DNA reads TGTGCCAGCTCACCCTTAACTAGCGGGGGGCTCCAAGAGACCCAGTACTTC. The chain recombines TRBV18 with TRBJ2-5, with 12 bases aligning to TRBD2. The V gene end was trimmed by 3 bases and the J gene end by 1 base; junction bases not matched to a gene: 6. CDR3 length equals 17 residues. From germline, CDR1 is KGHSH and CDR2 LQKENI.

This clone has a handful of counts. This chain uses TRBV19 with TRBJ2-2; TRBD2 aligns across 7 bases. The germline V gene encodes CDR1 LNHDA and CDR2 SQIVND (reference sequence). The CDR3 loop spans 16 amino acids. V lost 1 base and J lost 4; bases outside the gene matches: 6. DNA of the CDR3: TGTGCCAGTAGTATAGCGGCAGGGAGGGGCACCGGGGAGCTGTTTTTT. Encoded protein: CASSIAAGRGTGELFF.

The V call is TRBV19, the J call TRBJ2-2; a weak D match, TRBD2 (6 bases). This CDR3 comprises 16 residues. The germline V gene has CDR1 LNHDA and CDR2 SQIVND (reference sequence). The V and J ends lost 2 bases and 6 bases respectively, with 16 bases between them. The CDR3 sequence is CASSIRVAASPGELFF. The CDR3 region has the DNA TGTGCCAGTAGTATAAGGGTAGCGGCGTCTCCCGGGGAGCTGTTTTTT.

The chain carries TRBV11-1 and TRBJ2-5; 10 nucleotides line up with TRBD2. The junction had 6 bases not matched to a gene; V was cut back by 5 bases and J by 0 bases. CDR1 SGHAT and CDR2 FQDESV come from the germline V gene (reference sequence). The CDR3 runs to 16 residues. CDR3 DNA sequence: TGTGCCAGCAGCACCCAGAGCGGGGGGGACCAAGAGACCCAGTACTTC. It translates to CASSTQSGGDQETQYF.

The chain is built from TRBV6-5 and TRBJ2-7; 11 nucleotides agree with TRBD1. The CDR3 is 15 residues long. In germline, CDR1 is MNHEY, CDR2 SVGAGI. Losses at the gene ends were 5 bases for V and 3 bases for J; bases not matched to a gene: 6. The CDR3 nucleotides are TGTGCCAGCAGTCCACCCGGGACAGGGGGCTACGAGCAGTACTTC. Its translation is CASSPPGTGGYEQYF.

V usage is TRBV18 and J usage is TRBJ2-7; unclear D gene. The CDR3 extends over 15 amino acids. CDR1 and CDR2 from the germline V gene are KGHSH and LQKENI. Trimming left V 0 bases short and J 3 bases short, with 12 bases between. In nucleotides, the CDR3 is TGTGCCAGCTCACCACCGGCCAGTCAAAACTACGAGCAGTACTTC. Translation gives CASSPPASQNYEQYF.

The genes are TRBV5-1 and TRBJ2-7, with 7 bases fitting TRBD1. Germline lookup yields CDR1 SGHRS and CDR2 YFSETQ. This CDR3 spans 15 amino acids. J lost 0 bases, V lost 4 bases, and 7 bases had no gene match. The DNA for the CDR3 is TGCGCCAGCAGCAGGGGACAGCCCAGCTCCTACGAGCAGTACTTC. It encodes CASSRGQPSSYEQYF.

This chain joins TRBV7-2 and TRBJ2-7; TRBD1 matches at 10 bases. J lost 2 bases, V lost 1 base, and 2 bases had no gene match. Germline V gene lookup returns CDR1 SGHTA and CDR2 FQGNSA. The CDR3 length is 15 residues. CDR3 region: CASSLGGQGAYEQYF. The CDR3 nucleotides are TGTGCCAGCAGCTTAGGAGGACAGGGGGCCTACGAGCAGTACTTC.

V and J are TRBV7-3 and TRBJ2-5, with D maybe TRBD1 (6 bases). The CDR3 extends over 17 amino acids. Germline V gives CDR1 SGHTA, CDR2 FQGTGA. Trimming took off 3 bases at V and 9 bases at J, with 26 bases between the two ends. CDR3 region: CASSLGQGRAAERAQYF. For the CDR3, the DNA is TGTGCCAGCAGCTTGGGGCAGGGGCGTGCAGCGGAACGGGCCCAGTACTTC. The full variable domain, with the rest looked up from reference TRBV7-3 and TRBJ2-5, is GAGVSQTPSNKVTEKGKYVELRCDPISGHTALYWYRQSLGQGPEFLIYFQGTGAADDSGLPNDRFFAVRPEGSVSTLKIQRTERGDSAVYLCASSLGQGRAAERAQYFGPGTRLLVL.

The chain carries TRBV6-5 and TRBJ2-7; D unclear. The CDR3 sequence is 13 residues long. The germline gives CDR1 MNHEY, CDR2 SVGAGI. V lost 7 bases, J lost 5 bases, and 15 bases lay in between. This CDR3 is CASTPPGIHEQYF. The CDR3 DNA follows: TGTGCCAGCACCCCCCCAGGAATCCACGAGCAGTACTTC.

CDR3 DNA: TGTGCCAGCAGCTCTAGCGGGGGGATATACAATGAGCAGTTCTTC. Protein product: CASSSSGGIYNEQFF. The chain employs TRBV6-5 and TRBJ2-1; 11 nucleotides match TRBD2. Germline V gene lookup returns CDR1 MNHEY and CDR2 SVGAGI. The junction had 5 bases not matched to a gene; V was cut back by 6 bases and J by 4 bases. This CDR3 has 15 residues.

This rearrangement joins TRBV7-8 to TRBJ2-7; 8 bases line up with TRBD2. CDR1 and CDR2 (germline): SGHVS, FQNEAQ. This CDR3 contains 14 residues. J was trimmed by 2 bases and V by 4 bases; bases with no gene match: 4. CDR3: CASSSGLGPYEQYF. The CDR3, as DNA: TGTGCCAGCAGCTCGGGACTAGGGCCCTACGAGCAGTACTTC.

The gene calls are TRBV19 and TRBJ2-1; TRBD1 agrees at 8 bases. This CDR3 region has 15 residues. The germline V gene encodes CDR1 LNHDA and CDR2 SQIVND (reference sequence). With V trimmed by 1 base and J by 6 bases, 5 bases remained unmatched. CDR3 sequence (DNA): TGTGCCAGTAGTATAGGACAGGGGCTTATCAATGAGCAGTTCTTC. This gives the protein CASSIGQGLINEQFF.

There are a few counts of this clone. CDR3 sequence: CASSPGTGGGQPQHF. The CDR3 coding sequence is TGCGCCAGCAGTCCCGGGACAGGGGGCGGTCAGCCCCAGCATTTT. The chain has TRBV5-1 and TRBJ1-5, with 12 nucleotides matching TRBD1. Germline-derived CDR1 and CDR2 are SGHRS and YFSETQ. The CDR3 is 15 amino acids. The J segment lost 6 bases and the V segment lost 5 bases, leaving 6 bases of the junction unmatched.

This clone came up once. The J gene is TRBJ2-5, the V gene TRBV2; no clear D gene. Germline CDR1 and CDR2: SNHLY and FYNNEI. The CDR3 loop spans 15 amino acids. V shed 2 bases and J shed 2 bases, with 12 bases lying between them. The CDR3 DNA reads TGTGCCAGCAGTGAACAAACAGCTACTCAAGAGACCCAGTACTTC. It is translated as CASSEQTATQETQYF.

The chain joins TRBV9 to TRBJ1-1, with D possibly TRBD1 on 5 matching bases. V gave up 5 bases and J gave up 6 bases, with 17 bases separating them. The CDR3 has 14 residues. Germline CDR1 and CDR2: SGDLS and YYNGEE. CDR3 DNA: TGTGCCAGCAGAAAAACAGACAGTTTTGCTGAAGCTTTCTTT. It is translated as CASRKTDSFAEAFF.

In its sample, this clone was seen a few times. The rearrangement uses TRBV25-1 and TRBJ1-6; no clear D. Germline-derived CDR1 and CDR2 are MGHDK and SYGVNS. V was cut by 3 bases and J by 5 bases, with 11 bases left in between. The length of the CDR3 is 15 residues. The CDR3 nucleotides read TGTGCCAGCAGTGATTCCTACCGCCATAATTCACCCCTCCACTTT. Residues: CASSDSYRHNSPLHF.

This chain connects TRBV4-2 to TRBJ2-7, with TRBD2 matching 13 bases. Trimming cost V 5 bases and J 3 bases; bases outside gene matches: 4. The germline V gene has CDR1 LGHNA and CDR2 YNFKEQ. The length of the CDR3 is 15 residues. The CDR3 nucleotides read TGTGCCAGCAGCGGACTAGCGGGAGACGTCTACGAGCAGTACTTC. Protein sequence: CASSGLAGDVYEQYF.

CDR3 in DNA: TGTGCCAGCATCCCGCGCGGGCGGGGGAGTTACAATGAGCAGTTCTTC. It codes for CASIPRGRGSYNEQFF. The V and J genes are TRBV7-2 and TRBJ2-1; the match to TRBD2 covers 7 bases. The CDR3 loop spans 16 amino acids. Looked up from germline, CDR1 is SGHTA and CDR2 is FQGNSA. Germline trimming cut 7 bases from V and 4 bases from J; bases unmatched to any gene: 13.

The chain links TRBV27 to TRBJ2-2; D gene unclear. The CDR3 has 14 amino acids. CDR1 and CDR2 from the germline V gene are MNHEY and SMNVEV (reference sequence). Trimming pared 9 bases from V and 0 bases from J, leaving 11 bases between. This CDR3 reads CARFGCANTGELFF. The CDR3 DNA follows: TGTGCCAGGTTCGGGTGCGCGAACACCGGGGAGCTGTTTTTT.

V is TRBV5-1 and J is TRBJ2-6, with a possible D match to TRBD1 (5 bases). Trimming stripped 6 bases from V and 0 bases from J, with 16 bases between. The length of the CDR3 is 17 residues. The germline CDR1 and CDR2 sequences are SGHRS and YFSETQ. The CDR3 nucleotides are TGCGCCAGCACCCTCCCCACAGGTACCTCTGGGGCCAACGTCCTGACTTTC. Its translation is CASTLPTGTSGANVLTF.